Following are 27 T cell receptor beta chains from one sample sequenced in a study of blood T cells in healthy people across ages. A J-beta primer mix and a sample-barcoded 5' primer were used in a second PCR of roughly 6 to 11 cycles. MiXCR was run by TCRdb on the 5' RACE reads, yielding one entry per CDR3 protein. The profile shows about 1,800,000 distinct CDR3 sequences, 28% of them singletons. Sequencing used blood. These receptors were obtained from a woman aged 25 to 39 in good health.

Turning to this clonotype: A much larger clone differs from this one at a single base, so this may be a read error. The chain is built from TRBV7-2 and TRBJ2-5, with TRBD2 identical over 7 bases. V was pared by 0 bases and J by 2 bases, with 6 bases of the junction left unmatched. The length of the CDR3 is 16 residues. Germline CDR1 and CDR2: SGHTA and FQGNSA. The CDR3: CASSLACASGQETQYF. As DNA, the CDR3 is TGTGCCAGCAGCTTAGCGTGTGCTAGCGGACAAGAGACCCAGTACTTC.

The chain combines TRBV7-2 with TRBJ2-3, with 7 bases that match TRBD2. The V gene end was trimmed by 3 bases and the J gene end by 8 bases; junction bases not matched to a gene: 8. CDR1 and CDR2 (germline): SGHTA, FQGNSA. The CDR3 is made up of 14 amino acids. The CDR3: CASSLGGPSGTQYF. The CDR3 nucleotides read TGTGCCAGCAGCTTGGGAGGGCCATCGGGTACGCAGTATTTT.

The V and J genes are TRBV5-1 and TRBJ2-2; 8 bases fit TRBD1. The CDR3 contains 16 residues. Germline CDR1 and CDR2: SGHRS and YFSETQ. V was pared by 5 bases and J by 3 bases, with 9 bases of the junction left unmatched. The CDR3 reads CASRTSGTGHTGELFF. The CDR3 DNA reads as TGCGCCAGCAGAACTTCCGGGACAGGTCACACCGGGGAGCTGTTTTTT.

There are many counts of this clonotype. V and J are TRBV4-1 and TRBJ2-1; tentative D call: TRBD1 (6 bases). The V end was cut by 0 bases, the J end by 10 bases, with 10 bases between. CDR1 MGHRA and CDR2 YSYEKL come from the germline V gene. This CDR3 is 13 amino acids long. CDR3 loop: CASSQEQGWEQFF. CDR3 DNA: TGCGCCAGCAGCCAAGAACAGGGCTGGGAGCAGTTCTTC.

This sequence joins TRBV6-5 and TRBJ1-2; the D gene is possibly TRBD1 (6 bases). The CDR3 covers 13 residues. V lost 2 bases and J lost 7, with 11 bases in between. In germline, CDR1 is MNHEY, CDR2 SVGAGI. CDR3 sequence: CASSYINRAGYTF. CDR3 sequence (DNA): TGTGCCAGCAGTTACATAAACAGGGCTGGCTACACCTTC.

Concerning this clonotype itself: A much larger clone lies a single base off, so this may be a read error. The chain uses TRBV12-3 or TRBV12-4 and TRBJ2-4; the match to TRBD1 covers 8 bases. The last part of the DNA fits TRBJ2-7 better; the J call may be wrong. The CDR3 covers 15 residues. Here the CDR3 DNA reads TGTGCCAGCAACACCCGGCGACAGGGGACCTACGAGCAGTACTTC. It specifies CASNTRRQGTYEQYF.

There are a few counts of this clonotype. This rearrangement joins TRBV6-1 to TRBJ1-5; D not certain. CDR3 length equals 12 residues. Germline-derived CDR1 and CDR2 are MNHNS and SASEGT. V was shortened by 4 bases and J by 10 bases, with 11 bases between the two germline ends. CDR3 in DNA: TGTGCCAGCAGTGCCGGCGAAGGACCCCAGCATTTT. This codes for CASSAGEGPQHF.

CDR3 in amino acids: CASSPGQCYGYTF. CDR3 coding DNA: TGTGCCAGCAGCCCGGGACAGTGTTATGGCTACACCTTC. This chain connects TRBV3-1 to TRBJ1-2; 7 nucleotides align to TRBD1. Germline V CDR1 and CDR2: LGHDT, YNNKEL (reference sequence). Trimming took 4 bases from V and 5 from J; bases not matched to a gene: 4. The CDR3 runs 13 residues.

The chain is built from TRBV11-2 and TRBJ2-3; TRBD2 agrees at 11 bases. This CDR3 is built from 16 residues. Germline CDR1 reads SGHAT; CDR2 reads FQNNGV. V dropped 5 bases and J dropped 9; count of bases not matched to a gene: 13. The CDR3 nucleotides are TGTGCCAGCAGCCCGGCCGGGACTAGCGGTGAAGGAACGCAGTATTTT. It yields the protein CASSPAGTSGEGTQYF. Based on the CDR3 plus reference TRBV11-2 and TRBJ2-3, the full variable domain is EAGVAQSPRYKIIEKRQSVAFWCNPISGHATLYWYQQILGQGPKLLIQFQNNGVVDDSQLPKDRFSAERLKGVDSTLKIQPAKLEDSAVYLCASSPAGTSGEGTQYFGPGTRLTVL.

This clonotype was seen repeatedly, ten times or more. The chain recombines TRBV3-1 with TRBJ2-3; D is uncertain. Trimming pared 1 base from V and 7 bases from J, leaving 21 bases between. Germline loops: CDR1 LGHDT, CDR2 YNNKEL (reference sequence). The CDR3 is made up of 17 amino acids. The CDR3 coding sequence is TGTGCCAGCAGCCAAGGGGCTCGGAGCGAGGATTGGTATACGCAGTATTTT. Translation: CASSQGARSEDWYTQYF.

This clonotype was recorded a few times. The rearrangement joins TRBV10-3 to TRBJ1-2, with D hard to call. Trimming left V 3 bases short and J 8 bases short, with 13 bases between. The CDR3 spans 13 residues. Germline assignment: CDR1 ENHRY and CDR2 SYGVKD. The CDR3 DNA sequence: TGTGCCATCAGTGATCGGCCGGCACTCGGCTACACCTTC. This codes for CAISDRPALGYTF.

This clonotype occurred a few times. The chain joins TRBV9 to TRBJ2-1; 7 bases line up with TRBD2. The CDR3 length is 13 residues. CDR1 and CDR2 from the germline V gene are SGDLS and YYNGEE. Trimming removed 3 bases from V and 7 bases from J; junction bases left unmatched: 4. CDR3: CASSERDFNEQFF. Written as DNA, the CDR3 is TGTGCCAGCAGCGAGCGGGACTTTAATGAGCAGTTCTTC. The complete variable domain, with remaining parts taken from reference TRBV9 and TRBJ2-1, reads DSGVTQTPKHLITATGQRVTLRCSPRSGDLSVYWYQQSLDQGLQFLIQYYNGEERAKGNILERFSAQQFPDLHSELNLSSLELGDSALYFCASSERDFNEQFFGPGTRLTVL.

The chain uses TRBV7-6 and TRBJ1-2; a possible D gene is TRBD1 (5 bases). The germline V gene has CDR1 SGHVS and CDR2 FNYEAQ. Trimming removed 5 bases from V and 7 bases from J, with 29 bases in between. The CDR3 has 18 residues. The CDR3 is CASSPLGGTGGSHCGYTF. In DNA, the CDR3 is TGTGCCAGCAGCCCACTTGGGGGGACCGGGGGATCTCACTGTGGCTACACCTTC.

The V call is TRBV5-1, the J call TRBJ2-3; D possibly corresponds to TRBD1 (6 bases). This CDR3 comprises 15 residues. Germline V lookup: CDR1 SGHRS, CDR2 YFSETQ. V shed 7 bases and J shed 4 bases, with 19 bases lying between them. CDR3 bases: TGCGCCAGCGGTACTACAGGGTCCCCCGCAGATACGCAGTATTTT. This translates into CASGTTGSPADTQYF.

This clonotype was counted between two and nine times. V gene TRBV7-2 combines with J gene TRBJ2-7, with D possibly TRBD2 on 5 matching bases. The CDR3 has 15 amino acids. Germline V lookup: CDR1 SGHTA, CDR2 FQGNSA. V was shortened by 1 base and J by 4 bases, with 14 bases between the two germline ends. The CDR3 DNA follows: TGTGCCAGCAGCTTAGAGCTAGCTAGGTCTTACGAGCAGTACTTC. Encoded protein: CASSLELARSYEQYF.

In nucleotides, the CDR3 is TGTGCCATCAGCAACGGACTAGACGATGAGCAGTTCTTC. It codes for CAISNGLDDEQFF. The chain is built from TRBV10-3 and TRBJ2-1; 7 bases line up with TRBD2. This CDR3 comprises 13 residues. Germline CDR1 reads ENHRY; CDR2 reads SYGVKD. V shed 6 bases and J 8 bases; nucleotides not matched to a gene: 7.

V gene TRBV5-1 combines with J gene TRBJ2-1, with 8 bases that match TRBD2. The V gene end was trimmed by 5 bases and the J gene end by 4 bases; junction bases not matched to a gene: 5. This CDR3 has 14 amino acids. Germline V gives CDR1 SGHRS, CDR2 YFSETQ. The CDR3 coding sequence is TGCGCCAGCAGTACGGGGGGGGTTTACAATGAGCAGTTCTTC. Translating gives CASSTGGVYNEQFF.

For this clonotype: No conserved phenylalanine or tryptophan ends this CDR3, so it is likely a read error. V usage is TRBV10-1 and J usage is TRBJ2-3; D is perhaps TRBD2 (6 bases). Trimming removed 9 bases from V and 7 bases from J, with 20 bases in between. The germline V gene has CDR1 WNHNN and CDR2 SYGVQD (reference sequence). The CDR3 is made up of 14 amino acids. DNA of the CDR3: TGCGCCAGGCCACTAGCCCCTGGGTGGTATACGCAGTATGTT. Translating gives CARPLAPGWYTQYV.

This rearrangement joins TRBV20-1 to TRBJ2-5; maybe TRBD2 (5 bases). The CDR3 is 16 residues long. Germline CDR1 is DFQATT and CDR2 is SNEGSKA (reference sequence). V was shortened by 0 bases and J by 0 bases, with 14 bases between the two germline ends. CDR3 sequence: CSARDMSGKYQETQYF. For the CDR3, the DNA is TGCAGTGCTAGAGATATGAGCGGAAAGTACCAAGAGACCCAGTACTTC.

The chain recombines TRBV29-1 with TRBJ1-2; D is ambiguous. V was trimmed by 5 bases and J by 4 bases, leaving 14 bases between them. There are 13 residues in the CDR3. Germline values: CDR1 SQVTM, CDR2 ANQGSEA. CDR3 nucleotide sequence: TGCAGCGTTCCCCGAGGAGGGAGCTATGGCTACACCTTC. Protein sequence: CSVPRGGSYGYTF.

The chain is built from TRBV6-5 and TRBJ2-6; 8 bases agree with TRBD1. V was clipped by 2 bases and J by 0 bases; unmatched bases: 6. The CDR3 has 18 residues. Looked up from germline, CDR1 is MNHEY and CDR2 is SVGAGI. The CDR3 DNA reads as TGTGCCAGCAGTTACAACAGGGGGACCCGCTCTGGGGCCAACGTCCTGACTTTC. It specifies CASSYNRGTRSGANVLTF.

This clonotype has only one observation. A far larger clone is just one base off, so this is likely a read error. This sequence joins TRBV12-3 or TRBV12-4 and TRBJ2-7, with D unresolved. This CDR3 is built from 15 residues. The CDR3 nucleotides read TGTGTCAGCAGTTTAGGTGGGGTAAGCTCCTACGAGCAGTACTTC. Its protein product is CVSSLGGVSSYEQYF.

The chain links TRBV20-1 to TRBJ2-1; TRBD2 aligns across 12 bases. V was clipped by 2 bases and J by 8 bases; unmatched bases: 7. This CDR3 has 15 amino acids. In germline, CDR1 is DFQATT, CDR2 SNEGSKA (reference sequence). Here the CDR3 DNA reads TGCAGTGCTAGAAGTACTAGCGGGGGGAGCTATGAGCAGTTCTTC. Translation gives CSARSTSGGSYEQFF.

This clonotype has at least ten counts. The V call is TRBV5-1, the J call TRBJ2-1; 8 bases line up with TRBD2. This CDR3 has 16 residues. Germline-derived CDR1 and CDR2 are SGHRS and YFSETQ. V was pared by 1 base and J by 1 base, with 4 bases of the junction left unmatched. The CDR3 DNA sequence: TGCGCCAGCAGCTTGACCCCTAGCGGGTCCTACAATGAGCAGTTCTTC. Protein product: CASSLTPSGSYNEQFF. The entire variable domain, with the rest obtained from reference TRBV5-1 and TRBJ2-1, is as follows: KAGVTQTPRYLIKTRGQQVTLSCSPISGHRSVSWYQQTPGQGLQFLFEYFSETQRNKGNFPGRFSGRQFSNSRSEMNVSTLELGDSALYLCASSLTPSGSYNEQFFGPGTRLTVL.

The chain joins TRBV15 to TRBJ1-5; 11 bases are shared with TRBD1. Trimming cost V 9 bases and J 6 bases; bases outside gene matches: 16. The CDR3 contains 17 residues. CDR1 and CDR2 from the germline V gene are LNHNV and YYDKDF (reference sequence). CDR3 residues: CATRPGGDRGSSQPQHF. The CDR3 nucleotides read TGTGCCACTAGGCCAGGGGGGGACAGGGGGTCGAGTCAGCCCCAGCATTTT.

This clonotype was seen repeatedly, ten times or more. This sequence joins TRBV9 and TRBJ2-1; 10 bases match TRBD2. The CDR3 is made up of 16 amino acids. Germline V gene data show CDR1 as SGDLS and CDR2 as YYNGEE. V dropped 3 bases and J dropped 8; count of bases not matched to a gene: 11. The CDR3 DNA reads TGTGCCAGCAGCGCCTTAGCGGGGGGCTTGTTCTATGAGCAGTTCTTC. This codes for CASSALAGGLFYEQFF.

This chain uses TRBV20-1 with TRBJ2-1; D is uncertain. Germline V gene sequence: CDR1 DFQATT, CDR2 SNEGSKA (reference sequence). Trimming stripped 1 base from V and 4 bases from J, with 8 bases between. The CDR3 has 13 amino acids. CDR3 region: CSARVLEYNEQFF. Written as DNA, the CDR3 is TGCAGTGCTAGAGTCCTAGAGTACAATGAGCAGTTCTTC.